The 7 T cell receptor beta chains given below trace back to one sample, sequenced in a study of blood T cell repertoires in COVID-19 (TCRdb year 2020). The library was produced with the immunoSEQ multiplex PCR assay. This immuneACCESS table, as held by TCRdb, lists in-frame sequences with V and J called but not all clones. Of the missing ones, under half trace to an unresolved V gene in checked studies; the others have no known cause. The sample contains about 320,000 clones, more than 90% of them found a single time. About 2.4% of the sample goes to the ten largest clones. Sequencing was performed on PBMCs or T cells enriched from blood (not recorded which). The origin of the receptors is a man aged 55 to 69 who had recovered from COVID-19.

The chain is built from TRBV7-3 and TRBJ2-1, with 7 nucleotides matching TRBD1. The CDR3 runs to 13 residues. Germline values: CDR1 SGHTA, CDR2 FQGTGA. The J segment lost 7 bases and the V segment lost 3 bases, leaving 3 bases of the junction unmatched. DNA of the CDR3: TGTGCCAGCAGCTTGACAGGGACAAATGAGCAGTTCTTC. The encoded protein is CASSLTGTNEQFF. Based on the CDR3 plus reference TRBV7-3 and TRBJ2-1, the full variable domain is GAGVSQTPSNKVTEKGKYVELRCDPISGHTALYWYRQSLGQGPEFLIYFQGTGAADDSGLPNDRFFAVRPEGSVSTLKIQRTERGDSAVYLCASSLTGTNEQFFGPGTRLTVL.

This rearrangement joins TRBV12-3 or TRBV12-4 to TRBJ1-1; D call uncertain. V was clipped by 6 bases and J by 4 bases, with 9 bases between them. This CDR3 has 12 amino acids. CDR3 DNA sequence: TGTGCCAGCAGCCGACTCACCACTGAAGCTTTCTTT. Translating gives CASSRLTTEAFF.

This CDR3 reads CASRSGGNYGYTF. The CDR3 DNA sequence: TGTGCCAGCCGGTCCGGCGGTAACTATGGCTACACCTTC. V gene TRBV25-1 combines with J gene TRBJ1-2; D remains ambiguous. Germline V lookup: CDR1 MGHDK, CDR2 SYGVNS. The CDR3 is made up of 13 amino acids. The ends were cut back, 8 bases at V and 1 base at J, with 11 bases in the middle.

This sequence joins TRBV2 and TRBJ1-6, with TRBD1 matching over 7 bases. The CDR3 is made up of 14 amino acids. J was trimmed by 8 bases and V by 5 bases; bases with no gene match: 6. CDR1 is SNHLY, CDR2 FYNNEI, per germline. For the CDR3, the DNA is TGTGCCAGCAGTAGGGGACAGTCCGATTCACCCCTCCACTTT. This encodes CASSRGQSDSPLHF.

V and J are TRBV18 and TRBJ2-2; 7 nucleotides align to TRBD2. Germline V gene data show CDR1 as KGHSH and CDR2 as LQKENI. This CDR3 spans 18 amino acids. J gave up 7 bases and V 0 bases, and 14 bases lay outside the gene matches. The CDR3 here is CASSPPTPLRGSFGELFF. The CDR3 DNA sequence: TGTGCCAGCTCACCACCAACCCCCCTGCGCGGGAGTTTCGGGGAGCTGTTTTTT.

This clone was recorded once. CDR3 nucleotides: TGTGCCAGCAGCCCCGGGGGGGGCGGCACCTACAATGAGCAGTTCTTC. It translates to CASSPGGGGTYNEQFF. The gene calls are TRBV7-9 and TRBJ2-1; 8 positions match TRBD2. The V and J ends lost 5 bases and 2 bases, in that order; junction bases with no gene match: 8. Per germline, CDR1 SEHNR and CDR2 FQNEAQ (reference sequence). This CDR3 region has 16 residues.

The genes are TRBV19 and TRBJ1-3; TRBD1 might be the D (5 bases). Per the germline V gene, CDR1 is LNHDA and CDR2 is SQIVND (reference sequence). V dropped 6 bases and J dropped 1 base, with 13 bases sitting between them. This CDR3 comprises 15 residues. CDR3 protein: CASSTSGRSGNTIYF. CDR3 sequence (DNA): TGTGCCAGTAGCACATCAGGGCGATCTGGAAACACCATATATTTT. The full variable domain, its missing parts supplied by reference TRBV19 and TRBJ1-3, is DGGITQSPKYLFRKEGQNVTLSCEQNLNHDAMYWYRQDPGQGLRLIYYSQIVNDFQKGDIAEGYSVSREKKESFPLTVTSAQKNPTAFYLCASSTSGRSGNTIYFGEGSWLTVV.